The 9 T cell receptor beta chains below were found in one sample sequenced in a study of T-cell memory formation after mild COVID-19. MiXCR, run by TCRdb on the 5' RACE reads, gives a single entry per CDR3 protein. In the table there are some 340,000 distinct CDR3 sequences, 10% to 15% of which are singletons. Material: PBMCs or a T cell subset sorted from them (not recorded which). The source is a young man who had mild COVID-19 (a few samples of this study predate the infection). Cell type and time point are not known.

The chain couples TRBV15 to TRBJ2-3, with 8 bases lining up with TRBD2. The CDR3 consists of 13 residues. Germline V CDR1 and CDR2: LNHNV, YYDKDF (reference sequence). V gave up 11 bases and J gave up 3 bases; unmatched junction bases: 7. DNA for the CDR3: TGTGCCGCCAAGCGGGGGTTTACAGATACGCAGTATTTT. It codes for CAAKRGFTDTQYF. Supplemented by reference TRBV15 and TRBJ2-3, the full variable domain reads DAMVIQNPRYQVTQFGKPVTLSCSQTLNHNVMYWYQQKSSQAPKLLFHYYDKDFNNEADTPDNFQSRRPNTSFCFLDIRSPGLGDTAMYLCAAKRGFTDTQYFGPGTRLTVL.

This clonotype showed up just a few times. The chain couples TRBV6-5 to TRBJ1-5; 7 positions match TRBD1. The CDR3 runs to 17 residues. Germline lookup yields CDR1 MNHEY and CDR2 SVGAGI. V lost 4 bases and J lost 6; bases outside the gene matches: 15. DNA for the CDR3: TGTGCCAGCAGTTTGGGGAGACAGGGCGTTGATGGTCAGCCCCAGCATTTT. Amino acid sequence: CASSLGRQGVDGQPQHF.

This clonotype was recorded once. The rearrangement joins TRBV6-5 to TRBJ1-2, with 7 bases fitting TRBD1. CDR3 length: 13 residues. With V trimmed by 8 bases and J by 4 bases, 7 bases remained unmatched. CDR1 MNHEY and CDR2 SVGAGI come from the germline V gene. CDR3 sequence (DNA): TGTGCCAGCGGGAACAGGGGTCCCTATGGCTACACCTTC. This translates into CASGNRGPYGYTF.

This clonotype was picked up many times. This chain connects TRBV7-2 to TRBJ1-5, with D unresolved. This CDR3 comprises 13 residues. Trimming removed 4 bases from V and 7 bases from J, with 11 bases in between. CDR1 is SGHTA, CDR2 FQGNSA, per germline. The CDR3 is CASSYRGQQPQHF. The CDR3 nucleotides read TGTGCCAGCAGCTATAGAGGGCAACAGCCCCAGCATTTT.

The chain has TRBV6-6 and TRBJ1-1; 10 bases map to TRBD1. CDR1 is MNHNY and CDR2 is SVGAGI in the germline V gene (reference sequence). V was clipped by 5 bases and J by 5 bases; unmatched bases: 8. The CDR3 runs to 15 residues. This CDR3 reads CASSNRDRGRTEAFF. The DNA of the CDR3 is TGTGCCAGCAGTAATCGGGACAGGGGAAGGACTGAAGCTTTCTTT.

This clonotype was seen a few times. The chain carries TRBV25-1 and TRBJ2-2; 8 bases agree with TRBD2. The trim removed 6 bases at V and 5 bases at J, leaving 14 bases unmatched. Germline-derived CDR1 and CDR2 are MGHDK and SYGVNS. The length of the CDR3 is 17 residues. The CDR3 DNA follows: TGTGCCAGCAGCCTGAGCCTGGGCGGGGGGAGTACCGGGGAGCTGTTTTTT. Its translation: CASSLSLGGGSTGELFF.

This clonotype showed up just a few times. The rearrangement links TRBV6-6 to TRBJ2-2; possibly TRBD2 for D (6 bases). The CDR3 consists of 16 residues. The germline gives CDR1 MNHNY, CDR2 SVGAGI (reference sequence). The V end lost 2 bases, the J end lost 5 bases, and 15 bases lay between the germline ends. DNA of the CDR3: TGTGCCAGCAGTTACCGACCGCCGCGGGGTACCGGGGAGCTGTTTTTT. This gives the protein CASSYRPPRGTGELFF.

V is TRBV20-1 and J is TRBJ2-5; D is ambiguous. CDR3 length: 13 amino acids. V was pared by 1 base and J by 5 bases, with 11 bases between. From germline, CDR1 is DFQATT and CDR2 SNEGSKA (reference sequence). The CDR3 spells CSARVDGGETQYF. As DNA, the CDR3 is TGCAGTGCTAGAGTAGATGGTGGCGAGACCCAGTACTTC.

A few counts support this clonotype. This chain connects TRBV13 to TRBJ2-2, with D maybe TRBD1 (6 bases). The length of the CDR3 is 15 residues. The germline CDR1 and CDR2 sequences are PRHDT and FYEKMQ (reference sequence). V lost 2 bases and J lost 7, with 14 bases in between. CDR3 amino acids: CASSLQGPVYGELFF. The DNA of the CDR3 is TGTGCCAGCAGCTTACAGGGGCCCGTCTACGGGGAGCTGTTTTTT.